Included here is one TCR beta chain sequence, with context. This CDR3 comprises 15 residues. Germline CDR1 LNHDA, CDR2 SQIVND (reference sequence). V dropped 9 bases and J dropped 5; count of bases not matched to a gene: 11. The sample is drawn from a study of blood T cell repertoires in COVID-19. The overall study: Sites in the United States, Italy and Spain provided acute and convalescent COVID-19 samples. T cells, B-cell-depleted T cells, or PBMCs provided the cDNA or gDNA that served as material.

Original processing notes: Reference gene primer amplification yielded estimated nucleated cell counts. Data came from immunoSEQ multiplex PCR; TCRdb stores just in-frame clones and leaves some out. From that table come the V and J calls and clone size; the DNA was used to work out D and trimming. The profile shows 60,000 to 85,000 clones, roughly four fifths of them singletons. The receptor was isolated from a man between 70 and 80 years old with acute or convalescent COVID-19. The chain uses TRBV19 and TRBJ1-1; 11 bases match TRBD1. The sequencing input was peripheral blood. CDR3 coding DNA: TGTGCCAGCGCGGACAGGGGGCCCCCGAGAACTGAAGCTTTCTTT. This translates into CASADRGPPRTEAFF.